This T cell receptor (beta chain) emerged from a study of blood T cell repertoires in COVID-19. Overall study context: The United States, Italy and Spain were the sources of the acute and convalescent COVID-19 samples. T cells, B-cell-depleted T cells, or PBMCs supplied cDNA or gDNA.

Original methodology: It was from reference gene primer amplification that nucleated cell counts were estimated. Profiling relied on immunoSEQ multiplex PCR, and the TCRdb table lists in-frame clones only, not all of them. The V and J calls and clone size were taken over from that table, and D and trimming were inferred from the DNA. The sample shows tens of thousands of clones, about 70% of them seen only once. This clone was seen ten or more times. Trimming took 3 bases from V and 2 from J; bases not matched to a gene: 8. The V gene's germline CDR1 is DFQATT and CDR2 SNEGSKA (reference sequence). This CDR3 contains 16 residues.

The sample consisted of peripheral blood. The rearrangement joins TRBV20-1 to TRBJ2-5; 11 nucleotides agree with TRBD1. The receptor's source is a woman at least 80 years old with active or convalescent COVID-19. The CDR3 DNA follows: TGCAGTGCTAGTGCTCCGGGACAGGGGGGTCAAGAGACCCAGTACTTC. Residues: CSASAPGQGGQETQYF.